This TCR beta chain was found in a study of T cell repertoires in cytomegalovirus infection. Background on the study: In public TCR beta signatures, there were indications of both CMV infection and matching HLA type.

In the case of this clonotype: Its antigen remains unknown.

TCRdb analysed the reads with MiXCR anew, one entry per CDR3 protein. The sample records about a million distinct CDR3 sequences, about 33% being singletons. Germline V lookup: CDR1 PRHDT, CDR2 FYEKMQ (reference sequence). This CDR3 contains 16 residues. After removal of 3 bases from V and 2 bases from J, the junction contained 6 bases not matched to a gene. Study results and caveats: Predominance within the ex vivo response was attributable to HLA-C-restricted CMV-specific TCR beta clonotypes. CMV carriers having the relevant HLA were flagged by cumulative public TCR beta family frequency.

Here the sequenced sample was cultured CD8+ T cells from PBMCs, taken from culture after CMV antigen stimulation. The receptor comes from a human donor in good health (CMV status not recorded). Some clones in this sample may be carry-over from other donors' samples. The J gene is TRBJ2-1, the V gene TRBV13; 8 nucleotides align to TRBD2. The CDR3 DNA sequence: TGTGCCAGCAGCTTTGCGGGGGGTCTCGCCTACAATGAGCAGTTCTTC. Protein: CASSFAGGLAYNEQFF.